The entry that follows covers one TCR beta chain sequence. What it binds is not known. The read halts 3 residues ahead of the CDR3 end, with the missing end drawn from the germline J gene. This specimen belongs to a study of T cells in women clearing cervical HPV infection. Background on the study: Donors had HPV16-related CIN3 or worse; 2 had invasive cancer. Controls were women whose single incident HPV16 infection cleared within 12 months without precancer or cancer. Cases' blood sampling followed lesion detection by median approximately 150 days (90 to 200).

The protocol was immunoSEQ multiplex PCR, while the TCRdb copy is restricted to in-frame clones and leaves out a portion. The sample data list about 20,000 clones. Overall study findings and caveats: CIN3+ cases had significantly higher TCR repertoire richness than controls, but evenness did not differ.

The CDR3 consists of 15 residues. CDR1 is DFQATT and CDR2 is SNEGSKA in the germline V gene (reference sequence). The sample was blood buffy coat. V gene TRBV20-1 combines with J gene TRBJ2-2; TRBD1 agrees at 8 bases. The clonotype comes from a woman between 18 and 70 years old with a cervical HPV16 infection that either progressed to CIN3+ or cleared (not recorded which). Here the CDR3 reads CSARGSQGENEKLFF. The CDR3 DNA, read in part, is TGCAGTGCTCGGGGGTCACAGGGGGAGAATGAAAAG.